The source of this T cell receptor beta chain is a study of T cells in Graves' hyperthyroidism and ophthalmopathy. General study findings and limits: From stable hyperthyroidism, ophthalmopathy was set apart by a 13 V-J model.

From RNA transcripts, TCR beta CDR3 regions were amplified. With the HTBI primer set, the TCR CDR3 went through a first round of RT-PCR. TCRdb reprocessed the multiplex PCR reads with MiXCR, giving one entry per CDR3 protein. The sample carries a few hundred thousand distinct CDR3 sequences, approximately 15% recorded once. Germline values: CDR1 SGDLS, CDR2 YYNGEE. This CDR3 comprises 15 residues. The junction had 9 bases not matched to a gene; V was cut back by 5 bases and J by 9 bases. This clonotype was recorded many times. Its cognate antigen is unknown. Lactation, pregnancy, other autoimmune disease or uncontrolled infection led to exclusion of patients. The study based diagnoses on clinical symptoms, serum thyroxine and TRAb, thyroid ultrasound and orbital computed tomography. Using roughly 9.4 ml of fresh peripheral blood, PBMCs were prepared.

The TCR comes from a middle-aged woman with Graves' hyperthyroidism. The V and J genes are TRBV9 and TRBJ2-1, with 12 bases aligning to TRBD2. The sequenced material came from blood. DNA of the CDR3: TGTGCCAGCAGGGGTCTAGCGGGAGGGCCCAGTGAGCAGTTCTTC. This codes for CASRGLAGGPSEQFF.